The entry that follows covers one T cell receptor (beta chain) sequence. This sample was taken from a study of blood T cell repertoires in COVID-19. Data came from immunoSEQ multiplex PCR; TCRdb stores just in-frame clones and leaves some out. Of some 45,000 clones detected, approximately 87% appear once; the ten largest clones hold around a tenth. Germline V lookup: CDR1 MDHEN, CDR2 SYDVKM. V lost 2 bases and J lost 4; bases outside the gene matches: 2. The CDR3 has 15 amino acids. This chain joins TRBV28 and TRBJ2-2; 9 bases map to TRBD1. The material sequenced was peripheral blood. The TCR comes from a human donor in a cohort sampled during active COVID-19. For the CDR3, the DNA is TGTGCCAGCAGTTTACTACAGGGGGCCACCGGGGAGCTGTTTTTT. Its translation is CASSLLQGATGELFF.